This paragraph covers one T cell receptor beta chain sequence. Under the authors' procedure: Across samples, TCR counts had a median of 95,638 and ranged from about 20,000 to 750,000. TCRdb itself ran the RACE reads through MiXCR, one entry per CDR3 protein. The V and J calls come from TCRdb's annotation, not from the publication. This sample has tens of thousands of distinct CDR3 sequences, with about 10% found just once. The time point is: pre-sensitization, week 0. Treatment denoted: therapeutic diphenylcyclopropenone sensitization with weekly scalp DPC. This entry is derived from a study of human T cells and chemical hapten exposure. In the study overall: On approximately 2 cm by approximately 2 cm of upper inner arm skin, sensitization was performed with 2% DPC.

The CDR3 sequence is 16 residues long. The germline CDR1 and CDR2 sequences are SGHTA and FQGNSA. V was clipped by 2 bases and J by 6 bases, with 14 bases between them. This TCR derives from a man between 25 and 39 years old with alopecia areata. Some clones in this sample may be carry-over from other donors' samples. The rearrangement uses TRBV7-2 and TRBJ1-6; D ambiguous. Material: whole blood, obtained in connection with sensitization to the hapten diphenylcyclopropenone (DPC). CDR3 amino acids: CASSLSLRSLNSPLHF. The CDR3 DNA reads TGTGCCAGCAGCTTAAGTTTGAGGAGCCTTAATTCACCCCTCCACTTT.